This T cell receptor (beta chain) was observed in a study of blood T cells in healthy people across ages. General observations from the study: Possibly confounding the expanded clonotype changes was the fact that donor CMV status was unknown.

Together with a sample-barcoded 5' primer, a J-beta primer mix was included in a second PCR lasting roughly 6 to 12 cycles. Tagging of each cDNA molecule was performed by a template-switch adaptor with 12 random nucleotides. TCRdb re-analysed the 5' RACE reads in MiXCR, keeping a single row per CDR3 protein. Among about 1.4 million distinct CDR3 sequences, 59% were seen once, and the ten largest hold roughly 6.3%. Deletions cut 8 bases from V and 6 bases from J, with 16 bases between. This CDR3 region has 13 residues. In the case of this clonotype: Its specificity is unknown.

The sequence came from a man between 18 and 29 years old in good health. The chain has TRBV12-3 or TRBV12-4 and TRBJ2-5; tentatively, D is TRBD2 (7 bases). The sequenced sample was blood. CDR3 nucleotides: TGTGCCAGCTCTTTGGGGGGGGCTCAGACCCAGTACTTC. It specifies CASSLGGAQTQYF.